Listed below are T cell receptor beta chains from one sample, sequenced in a study of blood T cell repertoires in COVID-19. The method was immunoSEQ multiplex PCR; TCRdb's version includes in-frame clones alone and lacks a portion of them. The sample consists of about 190,000 clones, 75% to 90% of them appearing once. The sample taken for sequencing was peripheral blood. The receptors here all came from a woman in her thirties or forties with acute or convalescent COVID-19. Both conserved end residues are part of each CDR3. D genes are given only for firm matches. Clone size is stated in some rows and not others, as once, few, many or a class when expanded.

D gene	V gene	J gene	clone size	CDR3 DNA	CDR3 protein
TRBD1	TRBV2	TRBJ1-2	NA	TGTGCCAGCCCTCCCGGGACAGGGATGGCCTATGGCTACACCTTC	CASPPGTGMAYGYTF
TRBD1	TRBV15	TRBJ1-2	NA	TGTGCCACCAGCAGAGATATGGGACAGAATAACTATGGCTACACCTTC	CATSRDMGQNNYGYTF
NA	TRBV20-1	TRBJ2-7	NA	TGCAGTGCCACACCCGGGATCCAGCAGTACTTC	CSATPGIQQYF
NA	TRBV4-2	TRBJ2-3	NA	TGTGCCAGCAGCACGGGAAAAAGCGGACCAGATACGCAGTATTTT	CASSTGKSGPDTQYF
TRBD1	TRBV12-3/TRBV12-4	TRBJ2-7	many	TGTGCCAGCAGCATCGACAGGGGTTGGGAGCAGTACTTC	CASSIDRGWEQYF
NA	TRBV5-5	TRBJ1-1	NA	TGTGCCAGCAGCTTCGATCCGGGAGGGAACACTGAAGCTTTCTTT	CASSFDPGGNTEAFF
TRBD1	TRBV5-6	TRBJ2-5	few	TGTGCCAGCAGCACCGGACAGGAACTGGGGGAGACCCAGTACTTC	CASSTGQELGETQYF
NA	TRBV6-5	TRBJ1-3	NA	TGTGCCAGCAGTTACTCGAGATACGGAAACACCATATATTTT	CASSYSRYGNTIYF
NA	TRBV19	TRBJ2-7	NA	TGTGCCAGTAGTATAGCCGGGGGTGGAGGCGAGCAGTACTTC	CASSIAGGGGEQYF
TRBD1	TRBV11-3	TRBJ1-1	NA	TGTGCCAGCAGCTTGCACAGGGGCGCTGAAGCTTTCTTT	CASSLHRGAEAFF
NA	TRBV5-1	TRBJ2-3	NA	TGCGCCAGCAGCTTCAGGGAAGTCACAGATACGCAGTATTTT	CASSFREVTDTQYF
TRBD1	TRBV6-6	TRBJ1-2	NA	TGTGCCAGCAGTTACGACAGGGGGCTCTATGGCTACACCTTC	CASSYDRGLYGYTF
NA	TRBV19	TRBJ2-5	once	TGTGCCAGTAGTATATTGGGCAGGGTAGGCCAAGAGACCCAGTACTTC	CASSILGRVGQETQYF
NA	TRBV7-5	TRBJ2-2	NA	TGTGTCAGAAGCTTAGATTCGGCTAGCGGGATTACCGGGGAGCTGTTTTTT	CVRSLDSASGITGELFF
TRBD2	TRBV7-3	TRBJ2-7	NA	TGTGCCAGCAGCTACGGACTAGCGGGCGAGCAGTACTTC	CASSYGLAGEQYF
NA	TRBV14	TRBJ2-1	NA	TGTGCCAGCAGCCACCAGGGGTACAATGAGCAGTTCTTC	CASSHQGYNEQFF
TRBD1	TRBV5-4	TRBJ1-2	NA	TGTGCCAGCAGCTTGGAACCCGGACAGGGGGGTGGCTACACCTTC	CASSLEPGQGGGYTF
NA	TRBV4-1	TRBJ2-3	NA	TGCGCCAGCAGCCGCCGGGTCGGGGAGGGCACAGATACGCAGTATTTT	CASSRRVGEGTDTQYF
NA	TRBV28	TRBJ1-5	NA	TGTGCCAGCAGTTTTGGAACAGTTAGCAATCAGCCCCAGCATTTT	CASSFGTVSNQPQHF
NA	TRBV5-4	TRBJ2-7	NA	TGTGCCAGCAGCTTTTTGTGGGGGCTCTGCGAGCAGTACTTC	CASSFLWGLCEQYF
NA	TRBV6-5	TRBJ2-7	NA	TGTGCCAGCAGTTATAGGAGCGGTAGCTCCTACGAGCAGTACTTC	CASSYRSGSSYEQYF
TRBD1	TRBV19	TRBJ1-2	NA	TGTGCCAGTAGTGTGGACAGGGGGCGGGATGGCTACACCTTC	CASSVDRGRDGYTF
NA	TRBV16	TRBJ1-1	NA	TGTGCCAGCAGCCAATTTGTACAGGGGAACACTGAAGCTTTCTTT	CASSQFVQGNTEAFF
TRBD1	TRBV6-5	TRBJ1-2	NA	TGTGCCAGCAATCGGGACAGGGACTACACCTTC	CASNRDRDYTF
NA	TRBV7-2	TRBJ1-5	NA	TGTGCCAGCAGCTTAGGAGATCAGCCCCAGCATTTT	CASSLGDQPQHF
TRBD1	TRBV19	TRBJ1-5	NA	TGTGCCAGTAGGGGGGACAGTTATAGCAATCAGCCCCAGCATTTT	CASRGDSYSNQPQHF
NA	TRBV5-1	TRBJ2-3	NA	TGCGCCAGCAGCTCCGCTGAGAGGCAGTATTTT	CASSSAERQYF